A selection of T cell receptor beta chains follows, all from one sample in a study of beta chain features in type 1 diabetes. Repertoires were generated with immunoSEQ multiplex PCR, while TCRdb's copy carries only in-frame clones and drops some. Among about 150,000 clones listed, under 60% were seen once. Material for sequencing was Tregs from blood. These receptors were taken from a man in his late teens or twenties in good health. Both conserved end residues are part of each CDR3. D genes are given only for firm matches. Not all rows give a size; the values are once, few, many and, for expanded clones, a class.

J gene: TRBJ2-7
clone size: -
V gene: TRBV9
D gene: TRBD1
CDR3 DNA: TGTGCCAGCAGCGGGACAGGATCCTACGAGCAGTACTTC
CDR3 protein: CASSGTGSYEQYF

J gene: TRBJ2-7
clone size: -
V gene: TRBV28
D gene: -
CDR3 DNA: TGTGCCTCCGCACCCGTTCCGAGCTACGAGCAGTACTTC
CDR3 protein: CASAPVPSYEQYF

J gene: TRBJ1-2
clone size: -
V gene: TRBV28
D gene: TRBD1
CDR3 DNA: TGTGCCAGCAGTCGGGACAGGGCCTTATCCGATGGCTACACCTTC
CDR3 protein: CASSRDRALSDGYTF

J gene: TRBJ1-2
clone size: -
V gene: TRBV19
D gene: -
CDR3 DNA: TGTGCCAGTAGCACCAGACAGTTAGGGTATGGCTACACCTTC
CDR3 protein: CASSTRQLGYGYTF

J gene: TRBJ1-3
clone size: few
V gene: TRBV23-1
D gene: -
CDR3 DNA: TGCGCCAGCAGCCGGATCAACAGGGCGGCCATATATTTT
CDR3 protein: CASSRINRAAIYF

J gene: TRBJ2-1
clone size: -
V gene: TRBV11-2
D gene: -
CDR3 DNA: TGTGCCAGCAGCCTTACTAGGGTCGAGCAGTTCTTC
CDR3 protein: CASSLTRVEQFF

J gene: TRBJ1-5
clone size: -
V gene: TRBV28
D gene: -
CDR3 DNA: TGTGCCAGCAGTTTGACTTGGGGGGGCGCAGGTCGCAATCAGCCCCAGCATTTT
CDR3 protein: CASSLTWGGAGRNQPQHF

J gene: TRBJ2-5
clone size: -
V gene: TRBV30
D gene: TRBD2
CDR3 DNA: TGTGCCTGGAGTGTGGGAGCGGGGATCCGGACCCAGTACTTC
CDR3 protein: CAWSVGAGIRTQYF

J gene: TRBJ2-6
clone size: -
V gene: TRBV5-4
D gene: TRBD1
CDR3 DNA: TGTGCCAGCAGCCCGGGACAGGGCTTCTCTGGGGCCAACGTCCTGACTTTC
CDR3 protein: CASSPGQGFSGANVLTF

J gene: TRBJ2-1
clone size: -
V gene: TRBV30
D gene: TRBD2
CDR3 DNA: TGTGCCTGGAATCGGGACTATATCTACAATGAGCAGTTCTTC
CDR3 protein: CAWNRDYIYNEQFF

J gene: TRBJ2-3
clone size: -
V gene: TRBV10-3
D gene: -
CDR3 DNA: TGTGCCATCAGCTCAGGACAGATAGATACGCAGTATTTT
CDR3 protein: CAISSGQIDTQYF

J gene: TRBJ2-2
clone size: few
V gene: TRBV5-1
D gene: -
CDR3 DNA: TGCGCCAGCAGCTTGTTTCGCGGGGAGCTGTTTTTT
CDR3 protein: CASSLFRGELFF

J gene: TRBJ2-1
clone size: few
V gene: TRBV7-2
D gene: TRBD2
CDR3 DNA: TGTGCCAGCAGCTTAGATAGCGGGAGCTCCTACAATGAGCAGTTCTTC
CDR3 protein: CASSLDSGSSYNEQFF

J gene: TRBJ1-3
clone size: -
V gene: TRBV7-6
D gene: -
CDR3 DNA: TGTGCCAGCAGCCCCTCCCCCTCTGGAAACACCATATATTTT
CDR3 protein: CASSPSPSGNTIYF

J gene: TRBJ2-1
clone size: -
V gene: TRBV7-3
D gene: TRBD2
CDR3 DNA: TGTGCCAGCAGCCCCTGGGGACTAGCGGGAGTTAACTACAATGAGCAGTTCTTC
CDR3 protein: CASSPWGLAGVNYNEQFF